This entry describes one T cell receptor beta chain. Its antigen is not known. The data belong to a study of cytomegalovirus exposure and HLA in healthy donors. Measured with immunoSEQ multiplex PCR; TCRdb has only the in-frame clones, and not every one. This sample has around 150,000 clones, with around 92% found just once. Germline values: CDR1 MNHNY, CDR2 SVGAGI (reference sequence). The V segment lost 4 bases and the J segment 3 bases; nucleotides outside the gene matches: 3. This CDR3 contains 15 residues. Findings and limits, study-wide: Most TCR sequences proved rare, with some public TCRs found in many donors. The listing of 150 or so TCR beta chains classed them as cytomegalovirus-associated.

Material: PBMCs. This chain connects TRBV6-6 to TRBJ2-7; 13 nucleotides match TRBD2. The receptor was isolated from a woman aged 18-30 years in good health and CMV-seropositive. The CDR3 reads CASSLWTSGGYEQYF. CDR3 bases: TGTGCCAGCAGTTTGTGGACTAGCGGGGGCTACGAGCAGTACTTC.